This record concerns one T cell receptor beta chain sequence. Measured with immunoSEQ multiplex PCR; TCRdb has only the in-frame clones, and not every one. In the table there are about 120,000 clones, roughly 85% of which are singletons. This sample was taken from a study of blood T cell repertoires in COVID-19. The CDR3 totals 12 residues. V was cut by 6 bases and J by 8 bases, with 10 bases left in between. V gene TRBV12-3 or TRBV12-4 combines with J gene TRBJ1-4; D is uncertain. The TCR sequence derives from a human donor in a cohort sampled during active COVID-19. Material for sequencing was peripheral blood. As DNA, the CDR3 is TGTGCCAGCAGGAGGCCACAAGAAAAACTGTTTTTT. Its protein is CASRRPQEKLFF.